This T cell receptor (beta chain) derives from a study of blood T cell repertoires in COVID-19. In the authors' methods: Estimation of nucleated cell counts relied on the amplification of reference gene primers. The repertoire was sequenced with immunoSEQ multiplex PCR; TCRdb's copy has only in-frame clones and lacks some. Clonal size and the V and J genes are those of that table, whereas D and trimming came from the DNA. The profile shows 250,000 to 300,000 clones, around 90% of them singletons. There are 15 residues in the CDR3. Germline V lookup: CDR1 MNHNY, CDR2 SVGAGI (reference sequence). Trimming left V 2 bases short and J 6 bases short, with 17 bases between.

The V and J genes are TRBV6-6 and TRBJ2-7; the D gene is possibly TRBD2 (6 bases). Sequencing used peripheral blood. The origin of this receptor is a man aged 50 to 59 with acute or convalescent COVID-19. This CDR3 reads CASSYLGDGGTEQYF. For the CDR3, the DNA is TGTGCCAGCAGTTACCTGGGGGACGGGGGAACCGAGCAGTACTTC.